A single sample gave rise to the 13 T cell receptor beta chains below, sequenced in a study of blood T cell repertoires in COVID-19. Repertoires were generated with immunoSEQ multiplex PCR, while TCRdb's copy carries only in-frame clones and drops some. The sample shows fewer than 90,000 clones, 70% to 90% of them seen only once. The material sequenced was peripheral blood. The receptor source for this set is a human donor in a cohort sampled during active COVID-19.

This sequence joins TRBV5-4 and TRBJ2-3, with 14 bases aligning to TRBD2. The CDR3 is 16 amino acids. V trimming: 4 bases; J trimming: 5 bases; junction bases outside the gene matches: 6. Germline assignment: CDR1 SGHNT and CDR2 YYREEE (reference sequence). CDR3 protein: CASSRGLAGGGDTQYF. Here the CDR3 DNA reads TGTGCCAGCAGCCGAGGACTAGCGGGAGGAGGAGATACGCAGTATTTT.

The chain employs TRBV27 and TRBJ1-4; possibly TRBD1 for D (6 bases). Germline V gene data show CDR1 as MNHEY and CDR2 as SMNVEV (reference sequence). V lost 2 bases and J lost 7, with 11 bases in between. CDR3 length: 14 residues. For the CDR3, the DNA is TGTGCCAGCAGTTTACGCGGGGGCAGTGAAAAACTGTTTTTT. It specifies CASSLRGGSEKLFF.

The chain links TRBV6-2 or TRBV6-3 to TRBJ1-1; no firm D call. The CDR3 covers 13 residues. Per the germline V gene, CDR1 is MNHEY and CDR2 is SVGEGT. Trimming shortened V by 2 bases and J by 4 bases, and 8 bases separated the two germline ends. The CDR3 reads CASSYIGVTEAFF. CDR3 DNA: TGTGCCAGCAGTTACATCGGGGTCACTGAAGCTTTCTTT.

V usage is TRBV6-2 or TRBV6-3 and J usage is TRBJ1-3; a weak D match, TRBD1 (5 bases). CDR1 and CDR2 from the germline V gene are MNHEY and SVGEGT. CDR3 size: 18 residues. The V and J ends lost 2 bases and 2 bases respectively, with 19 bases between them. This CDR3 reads CASSYGSGRAVAGNTIYF. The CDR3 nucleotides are TGTGCCAGCAGTTACGGGTCCGGCAGGGCGGTGGCTGGAAACACCATATATTTT.

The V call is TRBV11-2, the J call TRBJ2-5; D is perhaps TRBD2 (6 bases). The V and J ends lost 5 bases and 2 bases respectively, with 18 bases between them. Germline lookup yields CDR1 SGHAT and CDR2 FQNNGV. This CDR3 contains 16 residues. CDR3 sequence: CASSLTGTWIQETQYF. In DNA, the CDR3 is TGTGCCAGCAGCCTTACCGGGACTTGGATACAAGAGACCCAGTACTTC.

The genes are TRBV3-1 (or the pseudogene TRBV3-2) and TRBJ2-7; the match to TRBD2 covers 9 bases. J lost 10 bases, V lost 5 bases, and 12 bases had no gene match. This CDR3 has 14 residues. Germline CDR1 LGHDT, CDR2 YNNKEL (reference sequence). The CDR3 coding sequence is TGTGCCAGCAGCGACGGACTAGCGACACGGCCCCAGTACTTC. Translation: CASSDGLATRPQYF.

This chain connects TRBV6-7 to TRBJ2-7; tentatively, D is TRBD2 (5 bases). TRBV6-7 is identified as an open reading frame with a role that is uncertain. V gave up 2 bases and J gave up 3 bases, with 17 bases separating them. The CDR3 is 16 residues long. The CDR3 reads CASSYVSVQHIYEQYV. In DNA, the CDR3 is TGTGCCAGCAGTTACGTTAGCGTTCAGCATATCTACGAGCAGTACGTC.

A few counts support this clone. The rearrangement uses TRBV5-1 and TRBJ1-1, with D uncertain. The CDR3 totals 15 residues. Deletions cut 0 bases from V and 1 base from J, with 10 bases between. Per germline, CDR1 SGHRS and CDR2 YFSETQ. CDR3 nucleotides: TGCGCCAGCAGCTTGGAGTCAGGCACGAACACTGAAGCTTTCTTT. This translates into CASSLESGTNTEAFF.

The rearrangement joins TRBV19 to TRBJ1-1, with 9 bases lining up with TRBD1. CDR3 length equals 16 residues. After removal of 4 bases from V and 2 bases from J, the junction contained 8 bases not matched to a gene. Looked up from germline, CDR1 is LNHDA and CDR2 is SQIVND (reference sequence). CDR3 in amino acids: CASSTPPGQGNTEAFF. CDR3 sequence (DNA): TGTGCCAGTAGTACCCCCCCGGGACAGGGAAACACTGAAGCTTTCTTT.

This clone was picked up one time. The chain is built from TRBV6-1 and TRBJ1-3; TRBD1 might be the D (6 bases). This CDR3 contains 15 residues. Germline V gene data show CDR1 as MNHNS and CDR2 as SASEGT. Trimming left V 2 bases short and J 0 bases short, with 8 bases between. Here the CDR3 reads CASSETGLSGNTIYF. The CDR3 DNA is TGTGCCAGCAGTGAAACAGGGCTCTCTGGAAACACCATATATTTT.

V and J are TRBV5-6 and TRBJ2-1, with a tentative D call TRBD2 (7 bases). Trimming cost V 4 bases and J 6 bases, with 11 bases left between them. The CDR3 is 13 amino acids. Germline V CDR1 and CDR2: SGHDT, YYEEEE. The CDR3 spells CASSGGALNEQFF. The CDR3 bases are TGTGCCAGCAGCGGGGGGGCTCTCAATGAGCAGTTCTTC.

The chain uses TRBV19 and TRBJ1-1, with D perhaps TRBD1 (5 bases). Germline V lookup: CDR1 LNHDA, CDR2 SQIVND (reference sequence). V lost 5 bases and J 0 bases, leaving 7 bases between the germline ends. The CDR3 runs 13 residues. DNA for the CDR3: TGTGCCAGTAGTCAGGGCTTGAACACTGAAGCTTTCTTT. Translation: CASSQGLNTEAFF. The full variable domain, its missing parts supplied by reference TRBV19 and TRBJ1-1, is DGGITQSPKYLFRKEGQNVTLSCEQNLNHDAMYWYRQDPGQGLRLIYYSQIVNDFQKGDIAEGYSVSREKKESFPLTVTSAQKNPTAFYLCASSQGLNTEAFFGQGTRLTVV.

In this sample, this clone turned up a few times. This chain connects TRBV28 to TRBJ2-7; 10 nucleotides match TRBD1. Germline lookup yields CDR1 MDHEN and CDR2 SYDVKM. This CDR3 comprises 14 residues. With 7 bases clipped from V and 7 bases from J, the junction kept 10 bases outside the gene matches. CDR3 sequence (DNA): TGTGCCAGCATCTGGGGACAGGGGAGGGAGGAGCAGTACTTC. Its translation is CASIWGQGREEQYF.